Listed below are T cell receptor beta chains from one sample, sequenced in a study of cytomegalovirus exposure and HLA in healthy donors. Produced via immunoSEQ multiplex PCR; TCRdb's table is partial and in-frame only. There are 150,000 to 200,000 clones in the sample, with about 1.2% held by the top ten. The material sequenced was PBMCs. These receptor sequences come from a woman in her sixties in good health and CMV-seronegative. Both conserved end residues are part of each CDR3.

v_gene: TRBV7-9; CDR3aa: CASSVPEGGPNYGYTF
v_gene: TRBV12-5; CDR3aa: CASGLGTSGSYRYNEQFF
v_gene: TRBV5-1; CDR3aa: CASSPDRGLNTEAFF
v_gene: TRBV5-5; CDR3aa: CASSLKTGLNSPLHF
v_gene: TRBV27; CDR3aa: CASSPQGGMNRQPQHF
v_gene: TRBV5-6; CDR3aa: CASSFWTTQTQYF
v_gene: TRBV7-9; CDR3aa: CASSLVTGVNGANVLTF
v_gene: TRBV7-2; CDR3aa: CASSLGTSGGPTDTQYF
v_gene: TRBV9; CDR3aa: CASSVGGSAYEQYF
v_gene: TRBV2; CDR3aa: CASSEASKGGTEAFF
v_gene: TRBV6-5; CDR3aa: CASSYQPGGAGGYTF
v_gene: TRBV4-3; CDR3aa: CASSQEFGGANEQFF
v_gene: TRBV2; CDR3aa: CASSLVNSPLHF
v_gene: TRBV7-3; CDR3aa: CASSWRDGGSEQYF
v_gene: TRBV7-8; CDR3aa: CASSPSLLASNEQYF
v_gene: TRBV7-9; CDR3aa: CASSFGWEKLFF
v_gene: TRBV19; CDR3aa: CASSILYSRQGAEQFF
v_gene: TRBV6-5; CDR3aa: CASSNLGGNSPLHF
v_gene: TRBV9; CDR3aa: CASSALQQGAFF
v_gene: TRBV7-3; CDR3aa: CASSVSGGNTYEQYF
v_gene: TRBV7-6; CDR3aa: CASSFETGTEAFF
v_gene: TRBV18; CDR3aa: CASSPGAAEAFF
v_gene: TRBV4-1; CDR3aa: CASSQDYRGLTYEQYF
v_gene: TRBV5-1; CDR3aa: CASSYGTGNTEAFF
v_gene: TRBV4-2; CDR3aa: CASSQDQGAQRDTGELFF
v_gene: TRBV5-1; CDR3aa: CASSLTGQGYNEQFF
v_gene: TRBV5-1; CDR3aa: CASSPHRVDTEAFF
v_gene: TRBV6-1; CDR3aa: CASSEARGYGYTF
v_gene: TRBV5-1; CDR3aa: CASSLQPGTNYGYTF
v_gene: TRBV11-1; CDR3aa: CASSLSRQGWGYYNEQFF
v_gene: TRBV13; CDR3aa: CASSLDGRGEQYF
v_gene: TRBV10-3; CDR3aa: CAISVGQETYEQYF
v_gene: TRBV4-1; CDR3aa: CASSLFLGGGYTF
v_gene: TRBV19; CDR3aa: CASRADRSSYNSPLHF
v_gene: TRBV7-9; CDR3aa: CATSRDRIPNYGYTF
v_gene: TRBV5-6; CDR3aa: CASSEGTGAGTEAFF
v_gene: TRBV7-8; CDR3aa: CASSYGLIASTDTQYF
v_gene: TRBV2; CDR3aa: CASSAVEFYGYTF
v_gene: TRBV2; CDR3aa: CASIMGRRCTEAFF
v_gene: TRBV5-1; CDR3aa: CASSLRPGAQETQYF
v_gene: TRBV5-1; CDR3aa: CASSLVAGGTNEQFF
v_gene: TRBV14; CDR3aa: CASSQDLGEVNTEAFF
v_gene: TRBV9; CDR3aa: CASSVAGVSGYTF
v_gene: TRBV7-2; CDR3aa: CASSLRDSRNEKLFF
v_gene: TRBV5-1; CDR3aa: CASSLQREGNTIYF
v_gene: TRBV5-4; CDR3aa: CASSTPGHTDTQYF
v_gene: TRBV5-1; CDR3aa: CASSLYDRGTTEAFF
v_gene: TRBV10-3; CDR3aa: CAITTGTGPYEQYF
v_gene: TRBV4-1; CDR3aa: CASSQDRTSGGADTQYF
v_gene: TRBV7-8; CDR3aa: CASSTGQGKVEQFF
v_gene: TRBV4-1; CDR3aa: CASSRLGQGMESPLHF